A single sample is the source of the 15 T cell receptor beta chains below, sequenced in a study of T cell responses to AZD1222 COVID-19 vaccine. TCRdb keeps only in-frame clones here, not all; method: immunoSEQ multiplex PCR. Counted here are roughly 180,000 clones, over 85% occurring once; the ten biggest clones make up under 1.1%. The sample in question was peripheral blood, obtained 28 days after the second dose of the MenACWY control vaccine. The receptors come from an adult who received the MenACWY meningococcal vaccine as a control.

This sequence joins TRBV28 and TRBJ2-7; D is possibly TRBD2 (5 bases). V was trimmed by 5 bases and J by 5 bases, leaving 13 bases between them. The V gene's germline CDR1 is MDHEN and CDR2 SYDVKM. CDR3 length equals 13 residues. The CDR3 sequence: CASSKDSEDEQYF. The CDR3 coding sequence is TGTGCCAGCAGTAAGGACTCCGAAGACGAGCAGTACTTC.

This sequence joins TRBV7-9 and TRBJ2-7; 8 positions agree with TRBD2. The germline V gene has CDR1 SEHNR and CDR2 FQNEAQ (reference sequence). This CDR3 is built from 16 residues. V lost 3 bases and J lost 4; bases outside the gene matches: 11. This chain's CDR3 is CASSFAPGLGTYEQYF. The CDR3 bases are TGTGCCAGCAGCTTCGCTCCGGGACTAGGCACTTACGAGCAGTACTTC.

The chain has TRBV19 and TRBJ1-2, with D possibly TRBD1 on 6 matching bases. This CDR3 has 16 amino acids. Germline V gene sequence: CDR1 LNHDA, CDR2 SQIVND (reference sequence). V shed 5 bases and J shed 5 bases, with 21 bases lying between them. The CDR3 DNA reads as TGTGCCAGTAGTTTACTCCGGGACACCGGAAGGTATGGCTACACCTTC. This codes for CASSLLRDTGRYGYTF.

The CDR3 coding sequence is TGTGCCATCAGGGTGGGACAGGGGAGCACAGATACGCAGTATTTT. Protein sequence: CAIRVGQGSTDTQYF. V and J are TRBV10-3 and TRBJ2-3; TRBD1 matches at 10 bases. Germline V gives CDR1 ENHRY, CDR2 SYGVKD. V gave up 6 bases and J gave up 0 bases; unmatched junction bases: 3. The CDR3 spans 15 residues.

The chain couples TRBV18 to TRBJ1-3, with 8 bases matching TRBD1. In germline, CDR1 is KGHSH, CDR2 LQKENI. The length of the CDR3 is 18 residues. Germline trimming cut 3 bases from V and 4 bases from J; bases unmatched to any gene: 14. Here the CDR3 reads CASSPSRQGASWGNTIYF. The CDR3 DNA reads as TGTGCCAGCTCACCCTCGAGGCAGGGGGCCTCTTGGGGAAACACCATATATTTT.

This rearrangement joins TRBV7-3 to TRBJ1-1; no reliable D call. The V gene lost 6 bases and the J gene lost 1 base, with 9 bases spanning the gap. The CDR3 contains 13 residues. Germline V gives CDR1 SGHTA, CDR2 FQGTGA. The CDR3 nucleotides are TGTGCCAGCAGTACAGCGGCGAACACTGAAGCTTTCTTT. Encoded protein: CASSTAANTEAFF.

The V and J genes are TRBV2 and TRBJ1-2; D is perhaps TRBD1 (5 bases). Germline V CDR1 and CDR2: SNHLY, FYNNEI. The CDR3 runs to 14 residues. Trimming removed 1 base at V and 4 bases at J, with 10 bases between. CDR3 bases: TGTGCCAGCAGTGAAGAAGGGACCGGCTATGGCTACACCTTC. It is translated as CASSEEGTGYGYTF.

This chain connects TRBV2 to TRBJ2-1, with 8 bases fitting TRBD1. V shed 4 bases and J 6 bases; nucleotides not matched to a gene: 8. There are 15 residues in the CDR3. Germline lookup yields CDR1 SNHLY and CDR2 FYNNEI. The CDR3 DNA follows: TGTGCCAGCAGTGCGGACAGGGTCTATAGCAATGAGCAGTTCTTC. Translating it yields CASSADRVYSNEQFF. The variable domain in full, completed from reference TRBV2 and TRBJ2-1, reads EPEVTQTPSHQVTQMGQEVILRCVPISNHLYFYWYRQILGQKVEFLVSFYNNEISEKSEIFDDQFSVERPDGSNFTLKIRSTKLEDSAMYFCASSADRVYSNEQFFGPGTRLTVL.

J is TRBJ2-3 and V is TRBV9; D remains unclear. Trimming pared 5 bases from V and 6 bases from J, leaving 7 bases between. CDR3 length: 11 residues. Germline assignment: CDR1 SGDLS and CDR2 YYNGEE. The CDR3 DNA reads as TGTGCCAGCAGTGCACAGGATACGCAGTATTTT. It translates to CASSAQDTQYF.

This clone was observed a few times. This sequence joins TRBV6-5 and TRBJ1-5; a weak D match, TRBD1 (5 bases). Between the trimmed V and J ends, which lost 7 bases and 15 bases, there was a span of 22 bases. The CDR3 covers 13 residues. Germline values: CDR1 MNHEY, CDR2 SVGAGI. CDR3 sequence: CASNDPLGRDLHF. Written as DNA, the CDR3 is TGTGCCAGCAACGACCCCCTCGGGAGGGACCTGCATTTT.

The chain recombines TRBV4-3 with TRBJ2-3; 11 bases map to TRBD2. V lost 1 base to trimming and J lost 3 bases; unmatched junction nucleotides: 3. The CDR3 length is 16 residues. The germline CDR1 and CDR2 sequences are LGHNA and YSLEER. The CDR3 protein is CASSQGTSGWTDTQYF. The CDR3 DNA is TGCGCCAGCAGCCAAGGGACTAGCGGGTGGACAGATACGCAGTATTTT.

The chain combines TRBV30 with TRBJ1-2, with TRBD1 as a possible D gene (5 bases). The germline V and J ends were trimmed by 0 bases and 4 bases, with 18 bases remaining between them. In germline, CDR1 is GTSNPN, CDR2 SVGIG (reference sequence). CDR3 length: 16 amino acids. Here the CDR3 reads CAWSVRQRIPSYGYTF. In DNA, the CDR3 is TGTGCCTGGAGTGTACGACAGCGGATTCCCTCCTATGGCTACACCTTC.

The chain recombines TRBV11-3 with TRBJ2-1; TRBD2 aligns across 8 bases. The germline CDR1 and CDR2 sequences are SGHNT and YENEEA. The CDR3 contains 13 residues. Trimming removed 5 bases from V and 10 bases from J; junction bases left unmatched: 7. The CDR3 loop is CASSPGGATEQFF. As DNA, the CDR3 is TGTGCCAGCAGCCCCGGGGGGGCCACCGAGCAGTTCTTC.

This clone was observed once. The chain has TRBV12-3 or TRBV12-4 and TRBJ1-2; weak D call: TRBD1 (6 bases). The CDR3 runs to 13 residues. Trimming pared 5 bases from V and 4 bases from J, leaving 11 bases between. DNA for the CDR3: TGTGCCAGCAGTCCAGACAGGATCTATGGCTACACCTTC. Its translation is CASSPDRIYGYTF.

The genes are TRBV6-5 and TRBJ1-3, with 10 bases aligning to TRBD1. The CDR3 totals 15 residues. Trimming took 2 bases from V and 3 from J; bases not matched to a gene: 1. Germline V gene sequence: CDR1 MNHEY, CDR2 SVGAGI. For the CDR3, the DNA is TGTGCCAGCAGTTACGACAGGGGGCATGGAAACACCATATATTTT. Protein sequence: CASSYDRGHGNTIYF.